The 18 T cell receptor beta chains below come from one sample, sequenced in a study of blood T cell repertoires in COVID-19. Only in-frame clones appear in the TCRdb table, and some are missing; sequencing was by immunoSEQ multiplex PCR. This sample carries 35,000 to 55,000 clones, more than 65% of them seen once, and the ten largest clones take around 4.4%. Sample: peripheral blood. These receptor sequences come from a woman in her 70s with acute or convalescent COVID-19.

This sequence joins TRBV7-2 and TRBJ2-5; perhaps TRBD2 as D (6 bases). Trimming removed 4 bases at V and 4 bases at J, with 16 bases between. This CDR3 is 15 amino acids long. CDR1 SGHTA and CDR2 FQGNSA come from the germline V gene. Here the CDR3 reads CASSSFGGGGETQYF. Here the CDR3 DNA reads TGTGCCAGCAGCTCTTTTGGGGGAGGAGGAGAGACCCAGTACTTC.

This sequence joins TRBV11-2 and TRBJ1-1, with D possibly TRBD1 on 6 matching bases. Germline-derived CDR1 and CDR2 are SGHAT and FQNNGV. The CDR3 is 19 amino acids. V lost 4 bases, J lost 1 base, and 25 bases lay in between. CDR3 protein: CASSSRGVGTFGQNTEAFF. CDR3 nucleotides: TGTGCCAGCAGCTCCCGAGGGGTAGGGACATTTGGTCAGAACACTGAAGCTTTCTTT.

In this sample, this clone turned up a few times. The genes are TRBV10-2 and TRBJ2-5; 9 positions match TRBD2. Unmatched junction bases numbered 5, after V lost 7 bases and J lost 5 bases. The CDR3 spans 13 residues. Germline V gene data show CDR1 as WSHSY and CDR2 as SAAADI. CDR3 protein: CASKAREGETQYF. The CDR3 DNA reads as TGCGCCAGCAAGGCGCGGGAGGGGGAGACCCAGTACTTC.

The chain recombines TRBV28 with TRBJ2-7; 11 bases fit TRBD1. The CDR3 is 17 amino acids. Trimming removed 5 bases from V and 3 bases from J; junction bases left unmatched: 12. CDR1 MDHEN and CDR2 SYDVKM come from the germline V gene. CDR3 sequence (DNA): TGTGCCAGCAGTGGGTTGCTTTGGGACAGGGGGGACTACGAGCAGTACTTC. Encoded protein: CASSGLLWDRGDYEQYF.

The chain recombines TRBV19 with TRBJ1-2; 10 bases map to TRBD1. The junction had 4 bases not matched to a gene; V was cut back by 5 bases and J by 4 bases. The CDR3 is made up of 14 amino acids. Per germline, CDR1 LNHDA and CDR2 SQIVND (reference sequence). The CDR3 nucleotides read TGTGCCAGTAGTCTTCGGACAGGGGGCTATGGCTACACCTTC. Residues: CASSLRTGGYGYTF.

The V gene is TRBV4-3, the J gene TRBJ2-1, with D perhaps TRBD1 (5 bases). Germline V gene data show CDR1 as LGHNA and CDR2 as YSLEER. Trimming took off 4 bases at V and 4 bases at J, with 14 bases between the two ends. The CDR3 is 15 residues long. Written as DNA, the CDR3 is TGCGCCAGCAGCCCCCGCGTGACAGCGTACAATGAGCAGTTCTTC. This translates into CASSPRVTAYNEQFF.

The chain carries TRBV5-1 and TRBJ2-7; TRBD2 agrees at 8 bases. The CDR3 has 15 amino acids. V lost 0 bases to trimming and J lost 3 bases; unmatched junction nucleotides: 5. CDR1 SGHRS and CDR2 YFSETQ come from the germline V gene. The CDR3 is CASSLELADYYEQYF. The CDR3 DNA reads as TGCGCCAGCAGCTTGGAACTAGCGGATTACTACGAGCAGTACTTC.

With regard to this clone: The DNA is omitted, as the CDR3 cannot be located on it reliably, and the CDR3 follows TCRdb's listing. This chain joins TRBV12-3 or TRBV12-4 and TRBJ1-1; TRBD1 is taken as the D call from the table, unchecked against the DNA. The CDR3 numbers 12 amino acids, ends counted. The CDR3 reads CASIFGQGTTFF.

This chain joins TRBV5-4 and TRBJ1-2; D possibly corresponds to TRBD1 (6 bases). Trimming pared 0 bases from V and 5 bases from J, leaving 11 bases between. Germline V gives CDR1 SGHNT, CDR2 YYREEE (reference sequence). The CDR3 has 14 residues. The DNA for the CDR3 is TGTGCCAGCAGCTTGGCCGGACAGAAGTATGGCTACACCTTC. Its translation: CASSLAGQKYGYTF.

V gene TRBV19 combines with J gene TRBJ2-1; 13 nucleotides match TRBD2. The CDR3 runs 15 residues. Germline V CDR1 and CDR2: LNHDA, SQIVND (reference sequence). The J segment lost 9 bases and the V segment lost 2 bases, leaving 4 bases of the junction unmatched. DNA for the CDR3: TGTGCCAGTAGTATAACTAGCGGGAGGGCGAGTGAGCAGTTCTTC. Protein sequence: CASSITSGRASEQFF.

This chain joins TRBV25-1 and TRBJ2-1, with D possibly matching TRBD1 (6 bases). CDR1 is MGHDK, CDR2 SYGVNS, per germline. The CDR3 spans 15 residues. V shed 7 bases and J shed 6 bases, with 19 bases lying between them. CDR3 sequence (DNA): TGTGCCAGCATTTCCGGGCAGGGGATTATCAATGAGCAGTTCTTC. It codes for CASISGQGIINEQFF.

The chain is built from TRBV5-8 and TRBJ2-3, with TRBD2 matching over 8 bases. Looked up from germline, CDR1 is SGHTS and CDR2 is YDEGEE. The CDR3 consists of 16 residues. V dropped 0 bases and J dropped 6; count of bases not matched to a gene: 9. CDR3 in DNA: TGTGCCAGCAGCTTGGTCGGTTTTAGCGGGATCGATACGCAGTATTTT. Residues: CASSLVGFSGIDTQYF.

This clone was seen more than once but under ten times. The chain has TRBV6-5 and TRBJ1-1, with TRBD1 as a possible D gene (6 bases). CDR3 size: 13 residues. V gave up 6 bases and J gave up 7 bases, with 15 bases separating them. CDR1 and CDR2 (germline): MNHEY, SVGAGI. CDR3 bases: TGTGCCAGCAGATTACAGGGATCCATTGAAGCTTTCTTT. This gives the protein CASRLQGSIEAFF.

The chain is built from TRBV6-5 and TRBJ2-5, with 9 bases fitting TRBD1. V shed 8 bases and J 2 bases; nucleotides not matched to a gene: 9. Germline V gene lookup returns CDR1 MNHEY and CDR2 SVGAGI. The CDR3 is 15 amino acids. CDR3 bases: TGTGCCAGCGGAAAGGGACAGGGTTGGCAAGAGACCCAGTACTTC. It encodes CASGKGQGWQETQYF.

The genes are TRBV11-3 and TRBJ2-1; 8 positions agree with TRBD2. V shed 4 bases, J shed 0 bases, and the junction held 5 bases outside the gene matches. The germline V gene encodes CDR1 SGHNT and CDR2 YENEEA. The CDR3 loop spans 16 amino acids. In DNA form, the CDR3 reads TGTGCCAGCAGCTCAGAGAGCGGGAGCTCCTACAATGAGCAGTTCTTC. Encoded protein: CASSSESGSSYNEQFF.

The chain is built from TRBV7-2 and TRBJ1-2, with unresolved D. The CDR3 is 14 amino acids. The V end lost 1 base, the J end lost 5 bases, and 11 bases lay between the germline ends. From germline, CDR1 is SGHTA and CDR2 FQGNSA. CDR3 amino acids: CASSLVRYGYGYTF. The CDR3, as DNA: TGTGCCAGCAGCTTAGTGCGCTACGGTTATGGCTACACCTTC.

This rearrangement joins TRBV9 to TRBJ1-6, with D maybe TRBD1 (5 bases). The CDR3 is 15 amino acids. Germline V gene data show CDR1 as SGDLS and CDR2 as YYNGEE. Trimming shortened V by 5 bases and J by 7 bases, and 16 bases separated the two germline ends. The CDR3 DNA follows: TGTGCCAGCAGAAGGACAAGAGATACCAATTCACCCCTCCACTTT. It codes for CASRRTRDTNSPLHF. The full variable domain, in which reference TRBV9 and TRBJ1-6 provide the parts outside the CDR3, is DSGVTQTPKHLITATGQRVTLRCSPRSGDLSVYWYQQSLDQGLQFLIQYYNGEERAKGNILERFSAQQFPDLHSELNLSSLELGDSALYFCASRRTRDTNSPLHFGNGTRLTVT.

The CDR3 is CASSSNLDSYGYTF. In DNA, the CDR3 is TGTGCCAGCAGCTCGAACCTGGACAGCTATGGCTACACCTTC. The rearrangement links TRBV5-4 to TRBJ1-2; D might be TRBD1 (6 bases). V was trimmed by 3 bases and J by 4 bases, leaving 13 bases between them. Per germline, CDR1 SGHNT and CDR2 YYREEE (reference sequence). This CDR3 has 14 amino acids.